The clone carrying this TCR beta chain appeared many times. Its antigen is not known. Germline V CDR1 and CDR2: KGHSH, LQKENI. The CDR3 has 13 residues. Trimming shortened V by 2 bases and J by 5 bases, and 10 bases separated the two germline ends. This sample is part of a study of T cells in Graves' hyperthyroidism and ophthalmopathy. TCR beta CDR3 regions were amplified from RNA. The HTBI primer set served for first-round RT-PCR of the TCR CDR3. Via MiXCR, TCRdb re-called the multiplex PCR reads, giving one row per CDR3 protein. The sample holds 300,000 to 400,000 distinct CDR3 sequences, about 13% seen once. Patients aged 18 to 65 with hyperthyroidism were newly diagnosed, with duration under 2 months. Broader study findings: Researchers found most expanded thyroid clonotypes above 0.001 in blood as well.

This rearrangement joins TRBV18 to TRBJ2-7, with D tentatively TRBD1 or TRBD2 (5 bases each). The clonotype comes from a woman in her late teens or twenties with Graves' hyperthyroidism. The sample consisted of blood. CDR3 protein: CASSPRDGDEQYF. Written as DNA, the CDR3 is TGTGCCAGCTCACCAAGGGACGGGGACGAGCAGTACTTC.